This T cell receptor (beta chain) was recorded in a study of shared clonotypes between healthy human individuals. Trimming left V 5 bases short and J 2 bases short, with 5 bases between. The CDR3 length is 12 residues. Per germline, CDR1 MNHEY and CDR2 SVGAGI. Produced via immunoSEQ multiplex PCR; TCRdb's table is partial and in-frame only. Here the sample spans fewer than 1.8 million clones, just under 99% being singletons. Comments on this clone: Antigen specificity is unknown.

Study results and caveats: Few donors restricted represented genetic and exposure-history diversity.

This chain uses TRBV6-5 with TRBJ2-3; unclear D gene. The sequenced sample was naive CD4+ T cells sorted from blood. Stated subset: CD45RA+ positively selected. The origin of this receptor is a man younger than 40 in good health. The CDR3 reads CASSASTDTQYF. The CDR3 region has the DNA TGTGCCAGCAGTGCCTCCACAGATACGCAGTATTTT.